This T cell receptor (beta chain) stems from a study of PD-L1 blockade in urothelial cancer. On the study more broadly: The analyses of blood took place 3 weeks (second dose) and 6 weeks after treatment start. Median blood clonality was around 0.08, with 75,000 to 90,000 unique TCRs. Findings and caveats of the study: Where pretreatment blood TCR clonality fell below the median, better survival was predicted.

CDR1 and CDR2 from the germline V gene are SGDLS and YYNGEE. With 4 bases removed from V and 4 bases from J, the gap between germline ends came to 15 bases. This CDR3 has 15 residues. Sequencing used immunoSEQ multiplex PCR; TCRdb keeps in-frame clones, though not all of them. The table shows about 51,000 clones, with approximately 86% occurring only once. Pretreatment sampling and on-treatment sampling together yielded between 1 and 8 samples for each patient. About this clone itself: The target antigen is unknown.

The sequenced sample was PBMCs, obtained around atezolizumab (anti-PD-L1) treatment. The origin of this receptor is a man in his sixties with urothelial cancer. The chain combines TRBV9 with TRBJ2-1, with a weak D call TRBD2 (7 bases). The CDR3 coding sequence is TGTGCCAGCAGCACCACGGGGGGCGGGTACAATGAGCAGTTCTTC. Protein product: CASSTTGGGYNEQFF.